The sequence of this T cell receptor (beta chain) was determined in a study of blood T cell repertoires in COVID-19. As originally analysed: For nucleated cells, counts were estimated from reference gene primer amplification. TCRdb's table, derived via immunoSEQ multiplex PCR, lists solely in-frame clones and lacks some. The V and J calls and the clone size are those of that table, but D and trimming were determined from the DNA. The data contain about 160,000 clones, roughly 88% of them singletons. CDR1 and CDR2 (germline): SGHNT, YYREEE (reference sequence). Trimming left V 5 bases short and J 1 base short, with 12 bases between. This CDR3 contains 14 residues.

This chain uses TRBV5-4 with TRBJ1-1; D is possibly TRBD1 (6 bases). Source material: peripheral blood. This receptor was taken from an elderly woman with active or convalescent COVID-19. This chain's CDR3 is CASSSRTENTEAFF. CDR3 coding DNA: TGTGCCAGCAGTTCTCGGACAGAGAACACTGAAGCTTTCTTT.